Sequencing of this T cell receptor (beta chain) was carried out in a study of a mutant IDH1 vaccine in newly diagnosed glioma. Study-level results: Researchers report vaccine-induced immune responses in 80% to 95% of patients.

About this clone: What it binds is not known.

Some clones are missing from TCRdb's copy, which holds only in-frame ones; the method was immunoSEQ multiplex PCR. The table lists about 92,000 clones, about four fifths of them singletons, with approximately 7.6% in the top ten. Time point reported: baseline, week 1 (first vaccination visit). As to treatment: pre-vaccination baseline after standard-of-care therapy. Donors harbored newly found WHO grade 3 or 4 IDH1-mutant, ATRX-lost astrocytomas. The V gene's germline CDR1 is SGHNT and CDR2 YYREEE (reference sequence). The V and J ends lost 1 base and 7 bases respectively, with 9 bases between them. This CDR3 spans 12 amino acids.

The receptor's source is a middle-aged man with glioma. The V gene is TRBV5-4, the J gene TRBJ2-7; no definite D call. Source: PBMCs, taken from a glioma patient treated with radiotherapy, temozolomide or both. The CDR3 coding sequence is TGTGCCAGCAGCTTGCTCCTTCAGGAGCAGTACTTC. As protein: CASSLLLQEQYF.